The T cell receptor (beta chain) under discussion was sequenced for a study of cytomegalovirus exposure and HLA in healthy donors. Turning to the study itself: The platform used for the 120 or so validation repertoires matched that of the approximately 670 first-cohort repertoires, a later analysis reported.

A remark on this clone: Its antigen remains unknown.

Whole-study results and caveats: CMV antigen specificity of a few CMV-associated chains was confirmed in vitro. One later analysis, an examination of the 100 to 150 validation repertoires, found that first-cohort TCR clusters tended to co-occur in them. The authors enumerated 150 to 200 TCR beta chains as linked to cytomegalovirus.

Germline V CDR1 and CDR2: GTSNPN, SVGIG (reference sequence). The junction had 2 bases not matched to a gene; V was cut back by 5 bases and J by 4 bases. There are 12 residues in the CDR3. TCRdb keeps only in-frame clones here, not all; method: immunoSEQ multiplex PCR. The table lists 65,000 to 80,000 clones, about 94% of them singletons, with approximately 2.1% in the top ten. V and J are TRBV30 and TRBJ1-1, with 9 bases fitting TRBD1. Sequencing was carried out using PBMCs. The TCR originated in a woman between 18 and 29 years old in good health and CMV-seronegative. CDR3 residues: CAWGDRVTEAFF. CDR3 coding DNA: TGTGCCTGGGGGGACAGGGTCACTGAAGCTTTCTTT.